The 32 T cell receptor beta chains presented below share a single source sample, sequenced in a study of blood T cell repertoires in COVID-19. Method: immunoSEQ multiplex PCR; TCRdb's copy keeps in-frame clones and lacks some. The sample records about 170,000 clones, about four fifths being singletons. Sequencing was performed on PBMCs or T cells enriched from blood (not recorded which). These receptors were taken from a woman in her 50s in a cohort exposed to, infected with or recovered from COVID-19 (not recorded which).

The gene calls are TRBV19 and TRBJ1-1; 8 bases are a match to TRBD1. Germline CDR1 LNHDA, CDR2 SQIVND (reference sequence). After removal of 5 bases from V and 11 bases from J, the junction contained 10 bases not matched to a gene. The length of the CDR3 is 13 residues. The CDR3 loop reads CASSPGTGGRAFF. In DNA form, the CDR3 reads TGTGCCAGTAGTCCGGGGACAGGTGGAAGGGCTTTCTTT.

This clone came up once. The chain is built from TRBV19 and TRBJ1-6; 7 nucleotides agree with TRBD1. J gave up 7 bases and V 7 bases, and 7 bases lay outside the gene matches. There are 14 residues in the CDR3. Germline values: CDR1 LNHDA, CDR2 SQIVND (reference sequence). The CDR3 here is CASKLQGENSPLHF. The CDR3 DNA reads as TGTGCCAGTAAGCTTCAGGGGGAGAATTCACCCCTCCACTTT.

The chain is built from TRBV6-5 and TRBJ1-5; tentatively, D is TRBD1 (5 bases). The CDR3 consists of 15 residues. The germline CDR1 and CDR2 sequences are MNHEY and SVGAGI. V was pared by 2 bases and J by 7 bases, with 15 bases between. CDR3 protein: CASSYHPGGGQPQHF. The CDR3 DNA sequence: TGTGCCAGCAGTTACCACCCCGGGGGGGGACAGCCCCAGCATTTT.

This clone has more than one count but fewer than ten. This rearrangement joins TRBV4-2 to TRBJ2-1, with 13 bases identical to TRBD2. CDR3 length equals 16 residues. Germline CDR1 and CDR2: LGHNA and YNFKEQ. V gave up 1 base and J gave up 4 bases; unmatched junction bases: 1. The CDR3: CASSQGGLAGYNEQFF. The CDR3 coding sequence is TGTGCCAGCAGCCAAGGGGGACTAGCGGGGTACAATGAGCAGTTCTTC.

The rearrangement links TRBV5-4 to TRBJ1-2, with 9 nucleotides matching TRBD1. CDR1 and CDR2 (germline): SGHNT, YYREEE (reference sequence). Trimming took 3 bases from V and 2 from J; bases not matched to a gene: 5. The CDR3 consists of 15 residues. The CDR3 region is CASSSRTGANYGYTF. Written as DNA, the CDR3 is TGTGCCAGCAGCTCGAGGACAGGGGCGAACTATGGCTACACCTTC.

This chain links TRBV10-1 with TRBJ2-7; D may be TRBD1 (5 bases). The CDR3 runs 13 residues. The ends were cut back, 3 bases at V and 5 bases at J, with 11 bases in the middle. Germline V gene sequence: CDR1 WNHNN, CDR2 SYGVQD (reference sequence). The CDR3 coding sequence is TGCGCCAGCAGTGAAGGGGCCCGAGACGAGCAGTACTTC. Its protein product is CASSEGARDEQYF.

This chain joins TRBV7-3 and TRBJ2-3, with D hard to call. The CDR3 is 14 residues long. Germline lookup yields CDR1 SGHTA and CDR2 FQGTGA. V was shortened by 3 bases and J by 5 bases, with 12 bases between the two germline ends. The CDR3 region is CASSFNSRLDTQYF. CDR3 sequence (DNA): TGTGCCAGCAGCTTTAATTCTAGATTAGATACGCAGTATTTT.

The V call is TRBV29-1, the J call TRBJ1-6; 7 bases agree with TRBD1. Per the germline V gene, CDR1 is SQVTM and CDR2 is ANQGSEA. CDR3 size: 12 residues. CDR3 nucleotides: TGCAGTGTGGGGGACAGCGATTCACCCCTCCACTTT. Translating gives CSVGDSDSPLHF.

V usage is TRBV28 and J usage is TRBJ2-2, with TRBD2 matching over 9 bases. Germline CDR1 is MDHEN and CDR2 is SYDVKM. The V segment lost 2 bases and the J segment 5 bases; nucleotides outside the gene matches: 9. The CDR3 covers 17 residues. The CDR3 spells CASSLAIAGAGTGELFF. CDR3 nucleotides: TGTGCCAGCAGTTTAGCAATAGCGGGAGCGGGAACCGGGGAGCTGTTTTTT.

J is TRBJ2-7 and V is TRBV28, with TRBD2 matching over 10 bases. The V and J ends lost 3 bases and 3 bases, in that order; junction bases with no gene match: 5. Per the germline V gene, CDR1 is MDHEN and CDR2 is SYDVKM. This CDR3 has 15 amino acids. The CDR3 region is CASSLDGLAVYEQYF. The CDR3 nucleotides are TGTGCCAGCAGTTTGGATGGACTAGCGGTCTACGAGCAGTACTTC.

The gene calls are TRBV5-1 and TRBJ2-3; tentatively, D is TRBD2 (6 bases). Trimming shortened V by 2 bases and J by 2 bases, and 12 bases separated the two germline ends. This CDR3 spans 15 amino acids. Germline-derived CDR1 and CDR2 are SGHRS and YFSETQ. CDR3 sequence (DNA): TGCGCCAGCAGCTTACGGGGGTCTTACACAGATACGCAGTATTTT. Residues: CASSLRGSYTDTQYF.

The chain carries TRBV27 and TRBJ2-3, with 7 bases matching TRBD2. Looked up from germline, CDR1 is MNHEY and CDR2 is SMNVEV (reference sequence). V dropped 3 bases and J dropped 0; count of bases not matched to a gene: 9. This CDR3 spans 17 amino acids. CDR3 sequence reads: CASSFSGGRTSTDTQYF. The DNA of the CDR3 is TGTGCCAGCAGTTTCTCGGGAGGCCGAACTAGCACAGATACGCAGTATTTT.

This sequence joins TRBV12-3 or TRBV12-4 and TRBJ1-5; D unclear. This CDR3 contains 13 residues. The V end lost 3 bases, the J end lost 5 bases, and 8 bases lay between the germline ends. DNA of the CDR3: TGTGCCAGCAGTTTTCGGGTTGATCAGCCCCAGCATTTT. This encodes CASSFRVDQPQHF.

The V and J genes are TRBV30 and TRBJ1-4; possible D gene TRBD1, 6 bases. The germline V gene has CDR1 GTSNPN and CDR2 SVGIG (reference sequence). V was pared by 5 bases and J by 4 bases, with 11 bases between. The CDR3 runs to 13 residues. CDR3 protein: CAWDTGINEKLFF. CDR3 nucleotides: TGTGCCTGGGATACAGGGATTAATGAAAAACTGTTTTTT.

The chain recombines TRBV7-2 with TRBJ1-1; D might be TRBD1 (5 bases). With 4 bases removed from V and 0 bases from J, the gap between germline ends came to 15 bases. Germline assignment: CDR1 SGHTA and CDR2 FQGNSA. The CDR3 is made up of 16 amino acids. CDR3 sequence reads: CASSSGREGVNTEAFF. As DNA, the CDR3 is TGTGCCAGCAGCTCGGGCAGGGAAGGGGTGAACACTGAAGCTTTCTTT.

This clone was seen a handful of times. V and J are TRBV4-1 and TRBJ2-7; tentative D call: TRBD1 (6 bases). This CDR3 comprises 15 residues. V shed 4 bases and J shed 9 bases, with 22 bases lying between them. Per germline, CDR1 MGHRA and CDR2 YSYEKL. The CDR3 DNA follows: TGCGCCAGCAGCCCGCCAGGGGTGGAAGTGTTGGGGCAGTACTTC. Amino acid sequence: CASSPPGVEVLGQYF.

This rearrangement joins TRBV5-1 to TRBJ2-7; 9 nucleotides align to TRBD1. The germline V gene has CDR1 SGHRS and CDR2 YFSETQ. The length of the CDR3 is 17 residues. J was trimmed by 7 bases and V by 4 bases; bases with no gene match: 18. This CDR3 is CASSPAQLTGGTREQYF. CDR3 in DNA: TGCGCCAGCAGCCCCGCACAGTTGACAGGGGGGACTCGGGAGCAGTACTTC.

The J gene is TRBJ2-7, the V gene TRBV2, with TRBD1 matching 9 bases. J gave up 4 bases and V 5 bases, and 9 bases lay outside the gene matches. Germline CDR1 reads SNHLY; CDR2 reads FYNNEI. The CDR3 length is 15 residues. CDR3 nucleotides: TGTGCCAGCAGTCTACAGGGGGCAGCCTTGTACGAGCAGTACTTC. It is translated as CASSLQGAALYEQYF.

This clone was observed a handful of times. The rearrangement uses TRBV3-1 (or the pseudogene TRBV3-2) and TRBJ2-7; 7 nucleotides agree with TRBD1. V shed 4 bases, J shed 0 bases, and the junction held 9 bases outside the gene matches. Germline V gene lookup returns CDR1 LGHDT and CDR2 YNNKEL (reference sequence). The CDR3 is 16 amino acids. CDR3 amino acids: CASSPWGQLGSYEQYF. The CDR3 DNA follows: TGTGCCAGCAGCCCCTGGGGACAGCTAGGCTCCTACGAGCAGTACTTC.

This clone was counted a few times. This chain links TRBV29-1 with TRBJ2-1; TRBD1 might be the D (6 bases). Trimming removed 7 bases from V and 10 bases from J, with 17 bases in between. The CDR3 consists of 12 residues. The germline gives CDR1 SQVTM, CDR2 ANQGSEA. This CDR3 is CSAAPGTIEQFF. For the CDR3, the DNA is TGCAGCGCCGCCCCGGGGACAATCGAGCAGTTCTTC.

This clone was counted ten times or more. This chain connects TRBV19 to TRBJ1-1; perhaps TRBD1 as D (6 bases). In germline, CDR1 is LNHDA, CDR2 SQIVND (reference sequence). V dropped 4 bases and J dropped 3 bases, with 9 bases sitting between them. CDR3 length: 13 residues. The CDR3 protein is CASSKSGDTEAFF. The CDR3 DNA follows: TGTGCCAGTAGTAAGTCAGGGGACACTGAAGCTTTCTTT.

The J gene is TRBJ2-5, the V gene TRBV24-1, with TRBD1 matching 10 bases. J was trimmed by 4 bases and V by 4 bases; bases with no gene match: 5. The CDR3 is 15 residues long. Per the germline V gene, CDR1 is KGHDR and CDR2 is SFDVKD. In DNA, the CDR3 is TGTGCCACCAGTGACAAGGGACAGGGGATAGAGACCCAGTACTTC. Its protein is CATSDKGQGIETQYF.

The CDR3 nucleotides read TGTGCCACCAGCAGAGACCCGCGGGAAACAGATACGCAGTATTTT. It specifies CATSRDPRETDTQYF. The rearrangement uses TRBV15 and TRBJ2-3; D may be TRBD2 (6 bases). Germline-derived CDR1 and CDR2 are LNHNV and YYDKDF (reference sequence). CDR3 length: 15 amino acids. Trimming cost V 0 bases and J 3 bases, with 10 bases left between them.

This clone was seen just once. The chain has TRBV28 and TRBJ2-2; 9 bases are a match to TRBD1. The length of the CDR3 is 16 residues. After removal of 6 bases from V and 3 bases from J, the junction contained 8 bases not matched to a gene. The germline CDR1 and CDR2 sequences are MDHEN and SYDVKM. CDR3 sequence: CASSPKTGGDTGELFF. The DNA for the CDR3 is TGTGCCAGCAGCCCTAAGACAGGGGGGGACACCGGGGAGCTGTTTTTT. Full variable domain (rest looked up from reference TRBV28 and TRBJ2-2): DVKVTQSSRYLVKRTGEKVFLECVQDMDHENMFWYRQDPGLGLRLIYFSYDVKMKEKGDIPEGYSVSREKKERFSLILESASTNQTSMYLCASSPKTGGDTGELFFGEGSRLTVL.

The chain links TRBV3-1 (or the pseudogene TRBV3-2) to TRBJ1-1; no clear D gene. Germline-derived CDR1 and CDR2 are LGHDT and YNNKEL (reference sequence). This CDR3 has 13 amino acids. With 5 bases removed from V and 1 base from J, the gap between germline ends came to 8 bases. CDR3 loop: CASSSTRNTEAFF. The CDR3 DNA sequence: TGTGCCAGCAGCTCGACAAGGAACACTGAAGCTTTCTTT.

The chain joins TRBV11-3 to TRBJ2-3; TRBD1 matches 9 bases. V lost 2 bases, J lost 4 bases, and 4 bases stayed unmatched. Germline V gene data show CDR1 as SGHNT and CDR2 as YENEEA. This CDR3 has 15 amino acids. The CDR3 sequence is CASSLRGQGADTQYF. Written as DNA, the CDR3 is TGTGCCAGCAGCTTAAGGGGACAGGGTGCAGATACGCAGTATTTT. Full variable domain (outside the CDR3, taken from reference TRBV11-3 and TRBJ2-3): EAGVVQSPRYKIIEKKQPVAFWCNPISGHNTLYWYLQNLGQGPELLIRYENEEAVDDSQLPKDRFSAERLKGVDSTLKIQPAELGDSAVYLCASSLRGQGADTQYFGPGTRLTVL.

The J gene is TRBJ1-4, the V gene TRBV24-1; 8 bases align to TRBD1. Germline values: CDR1 KGHDR, CDR2 SFDVKD. Trimming took 4 bases from V and 7 from J; bases not matched to a gene: 7. This CDR3 is built from 15 residues. The DNA for the CDR3 is TGTGCCACCAGTGACTCCGGGACAGGCTTTGAAAAACTGTTTTTT. Amino acid sequence: CATSDSGTGFEKLFF.

The chain couples TRBV28 to TRBJ2-7, with 12 bases lining up with TRBD1. The CDR3 runs to 16 residues. CDR1 is MDHEN and CDR2 is SYDVKM in the germline V gene. Trimming at V came to 7 bases and at J to 6 bases, leaving 13 bases not matched to a gene. The CDR3 region has the DNA TGTGCCAGCATTCCCCCTCCGGGACAGGGGGCTGCCGAGCAGTACTTC. Translated: CASIPPPGQGAAEQYF. Together with reference TRBV28 and TRBJ2-7, the CDR3 gives the full variable domain: DVKVTQSSRYLVKRTGEKVFLECVQDMDHENMFWYRQDPGLGLRLIYFSYDVKMKEKGDIPEGYSVSREKKERFSLILESASTNQTSMYLCASIPPPGQGAAEQYFGPGTRLTVT.

V is TRBV9 and J is TRBJ2-5, with 8 bases identical to TRBD2. V shed 4 bases, J shed 5 bases, and the junction held 13 bases outside the gene matches. Germline assignment: CDR1 SGDLS and CDR2 YYNGEE. This CDR3 comprises 16 residues. CDR3 protein: CASSPGPQTGGETQYF. CDR3 DNA: TGTGCCAGCAGCCCCGGACCACAAACGGGGGGGGAGACCCAGTACTTC.

The chain couples TRBV18 to TRBJ2-1; 11 nucleotides line up with TRBD2. After removal of 6 bases from V and 2 bases from J, the junction contained 6 bases not matched to a gene. Germline V gene sequence: CDR1 KGHSH, CDR2 LQKENI. The CDR3 runs 16 residues. The CDR3 sequence is CASSPRLAGTYNEQFF. In nucleotides, the CDR3 is TGTGCCAGCTCGCCGAGACTAGCGGGGACCTACAATGAGCAGTTCTTC.

This clone was seen just once. The chain uses TRBV29-1 and TRBJ2-5, with 8 nucleotides matching TRBD2. V lost 6 bases, J lost 4 bases, and 10 bases stayed unmatched. CDR1 and CDR2 from the germline V gene are SQVTM and ANQGSEA. The CDR3 sequence is 14 residues long. CDR3 sequence (DNA): TGCAGCGTGGCCCCAGCGGGAGTCGGAGAGACCCAGTACTTC. Protein sequence: CSVAPAGVGETQYF.

This chain uses TRBV7-2 with TRBJ2-1; D may be TRBD2 (5 bases). There are 13 residues in the CDR3. Trimming shortened V by 5 bases and J by 5 bases, and 10 bases separated the two germline ends. Per the germline V gene, CDR1 is SGHTA and CDR2 is FQGNSA. This chain's CDR3 is CASSPAANNEQFF. DNA of the CDR3: TGTGCCAGCAGCCCAGCGGCCAACAATGAGCAGTTCTTC.